A single sample is the source of the 27 T cell receptor beta chains below, sequenced in a study of cytomegalovirus exposure and HLA in healthy donors. The PCR was carried out with 60 Vbeta primers and 13 Jbeta primers. Measured with immunoSEQ multiplex PCR; TCRdb has only the in-frame clones, and not every one. The table shows 40,000 to 55,000 clones, with roughly 76% occurring only once. Sequencing input: PBMCs. These receptors all stem from a woman aged 40 to 55 in good health and CMV-seropositive.

CDR3 residues: CASTPPTGPYEQYF. Here the CDR3 DNA reads TGTGCCAGCACCCCCCCGACAGGCCCTTACGAGCAGTACTTC. The chain uses TRBV7-2 and TRBJ2-7, with D maybe TRBD1 (6 bases). Trimming removed 7 bases at V and 4 bases at J, with 17 bases between. CDR1 and CDR2 from the germline V gene are SGHTA and FQGNSA. The CDR3 is made up of 14 amino acids.

The chain uses TRBV18 and TRBJ2-7; 10 positions match TRBD1. V shed 6 bases and J 5 bases; nucleotides not matched to a gene: 13. In germline, CDR1 is KGHSH, CDR2 LQKENI. The CDR3 covers 16 residues. The CDR3 DNA follows: TGTGCCAGCTCCGAGGTATCCAGACAGGGGGCTCACGAGCAGTACTTC. Translating it yields CASSEVSRQGAHEQYF. The complete variable domain, with remaining parts taken from reference TRBV18 and TRBJ2-7, reads NAGVMQNPRHLVRRRGQEARLRCSPMKGHSHVYWYRQLPEEGLKFMVYLQKENIIDESGMPKERFSAEFPKEGPSILRIQQVVRGDSAAYFCASSEVSRQGAHEQYFGPGTRLTVT.

The rearrangement links TRBV2 to TRBJ2-3, with 11 bases fitting TRBD1. The CDR3 sequence is 14 residues long. V lost 7 bases to trimming and J lost 6 bases; unmatched junction nucleotides: 6. Looked up from germline, CDR1 is SNHLY and CDR2 is FYNNEI. The CDR3 reads CASIRDRGVDTQYF. In DNA, the CDR3 is TGTGCCAGCATCCGGGACAGGGGGGTGGATACGCAGTATTTT.

The rearrangement links TRBV25-1 to TRBJ1-6; no reliable D call. The CDR3 runs 14 residues. Germline loops: CDR1 MGHDK, CDR2 SYGVNS. Trimming stripped 3 bases from V and 5 bases from J, with 8 bases between. The CDR3 spells CASSERRDNSPLHF. CDR3 sequence (DNA): TGTGCCAGCAGTGAGCGGCGAGATAATTCACCCCTCCACTTT. Together with reference TRBV25-1 and TRBJ1-6, the CDR3 gives the full variable domain: EADIYQTPRYLVIGTGKKITLECSQTMGHDKMYWYQQDPGMELHLIHYSYGVNSTEKGDLSSESTVSRIRTEHFPLTLESARPSHTSQYLCASSERRDNSPLHFGNGTRLTVT.

The genes are TRBV9 and TRBJ2-3; 7 nucleotides line up with TRBD2. This CDR3 region has 15 residues. V lost 0 bases, J lost 7 bases, and 8 bases stayed unmatched. Germline values: CDR1 SGDLS, CDR2 YYNGEE. The CDR3 DNA sequence: TGTGCCAGCAGCGTAGGAACCGCGGGACTAAATACGCAGTATTTT. This encodes CASSVGTAGLNTQYF.

The CDR3 reads CASSLGLTTSGQETQYF. The CDR3 region has the DNA TGTGCCAGCAGCTTAGGGCTGACGACTAGCGGACAAGAGACCCAGTACTTC. The J gene is TRBJ2-5, the V gene TRBV7-7, with 9 positions matching TRBD2. This CDR3 is built from 17 residues. The V gene end was trimmed by 1 base and the J gene end by 2 bases; junction bases not matched to a gene: 8. The germline V gene encodes CDR1 SSHAT and CDR2 FNYEAQ (reference sequence).

This clone was picked up a small number of times. The rearrangement uses TRBV6-1 and TRBJ1-5; 7 bases fit TRBD1. The V and J ends lost 8 bases and 4 bases, in that order; junction bases with no gene match: 11. CDR3 length: 15 amino acids. In germline, CDR1 is MNHNS, CDR2 SASEGT. CDR3: CASGGTATRNQPQHF. The DNA of the CDR3 is TGTGCCAGCGGAGGGACAGCCACTAGGAATCAGCCCCAGCATTTT.

J is TRBJ2-5 and V is TRBV7-8; 7 bases map to TRBD1. V shed 5 bases, J shed 5 bases, and the junction held 5 bases outside the gene matches. Germline V CDR1 and CDR2: SGHVS, FQNEAQ. The CDR3 has 13 residues. In DNA form, the CDR3 reads TGTGCCAGCAGCGTACAGGGGAAGGAGACCCAGTACTTC. Translation: CASSVQGKETQYF. Variable domain in full (rest from reference TRBV7-8 and TRBJ2-5): GAGVSQSPRYKVAKRGQDVALRCDPISGHVSLFWYQQALGQGPEFLTYFQNEAQLDKSGLPSDRFFAERPEGSVSTLKIQRTQQEDSAVYLCASSVQGKETQYFGPGTRLLVL.

V and J are TRBV10-1 and TRBJ2-7, with TRBD1 matching 7 bases. The length of the CDR3 is 13 residues. Germline-derived CDR1 and CDR2 are WNHNN and SYGVQD (reference sequence). V gave up 6 bases and J gave up 6 bases; unmatched junction bases: 8. As DNA, the CDR3 is TGCGCCAGCAGCGAAGGGGGCGTTTCCGAGCAGTACTTC. It specifies CASSEGGVSEQYF.

The V gene is TRBV7-2, the J gene TRBJ2-1; tentatively, D is TRBD1 (6 bases). This CDR3 region has 15 residues. Between the trimmed V and J ends, which lost 0 bases and 8 bases, there was a span of 14 bases. Germline CDR1 reads SGHTA; CDR2 reads FQGNSA. The CDR3 DNA reads TGTGCCAGCAGCTTAGCCCCAGGGGTGATGGATGAGCAGTTCTTC. It translates to CASSLAPGVMDEQFF.

This chain joins TRBV9 and TRBJ2-7, with 11 bases lining up with TRBD1. CDR1 SGDLS and CDR2 YYNGEE come from the germline V gene. This CDR3 is 15 amino acids long. J lost 6 bases, V lost 0 bases, and 5 bases had no gene match. The DNA for the CDR3 is TGTGCCAGCAGCGTAGCCGGACAGGGGGCGGGCGAGCAGTACTTC. This sequence encodes CASSVAGQGAGEQYF.

The genes are TRBV7-6 and TRBJ2-2; TRBD2 matches at 10 bases. This CDR3 region has 19 residues. The V segment lost 5 bases and the J segment 4 bases; nucleotides outside the gene matches: 16. In germline, CDR1 is SGHVS, CDR2 FNYEAQ. The CDR3 sequence is CASSLSLSAGGPGTGELFF. CDR3 DNA sequence: TGTGCCAGCAGCCTCAGCTTATCAGCGGGGGGGCCGGGCACCGGGGAGCTGTTTTTT.

The chain is built from TRBV7-3 and TRBJ2-2; 10 bases map to TRBD1. V was pared by 5 bases and J by 1 base, with 4 bases of the junction left unmatched. Germline V CDR1 and CDR2: SGHTA, FQGTGA. The CDR3 runs 16 residues. CDR3 residues: CASSRGTGVNTGELFF. The CDR3 region has the DNA TGTGCCAGCAGCCGCGGGACAGGGGTGAACACCGGGGAGCTGTTTTTT.

J is TRBJ2-7 and V is TRBV27; D ambiguous. CDR3 length equals 14 residues. The ends were cut back, 5 bases at V and 2 bases at J, with 13 bases in the middle. The germline V gene has CDR1 MNHEY and CDR2 SMNVEV (reference sequence). The CDR3 reads CASSDSGLTYEQYF. In DNA form, the CDR3 reads TGTGCCAGCAGTGACTCTGGCCTTACCTACGAGCAGTACTTC.

CDR3 sequence: CSARSPETQYF. CDR3 DNA: TGCAGTGCTAGGTCTCCGGAGACCCAGTACTTC. J is TRBJ2-5 and V is TRBV20-1; D not resolved. The CDR3 covers 11 residues. Between the trimmed V and J ends, which lost 3 bases and 5 bases, there was a span of 7 bases. From germline, CDR1 is DFQATT and CDR2 SNEGSKA (reference sequence).

The rearrangement uses TRBV10-3 and TRBJ2-1, with D tentatively TRBD1 (6 bases). This CDR3 is 14 amino acids long. The V and J ends lost 3 bases and 7 bases respectively, with 13 bases between them. CDR1 and CDR2 from the germline V gene are ENHRY and SYGVKD. The CDR3 reads CAISDQGTGNEQFF. CDR3 coding DNA: TGTGCCATCAGTGACCAGGGGACGGGGAATGAGCAGTTCTTC.

There are a few counts of this clone. The V call is TRBV27, the J call TRBJ1-2, with 8 nucleotides matching TRBD1. Looked up from germline, CDR1 is MNHEY and CDR2 is SMNVEV (reference sequence). The CDR3 is made up of 15 amino acids. V was clipped by 6 bases and J by 3 bases; unmatched bases: 9. CDR3 sequence (DNA): TGTGCCAGCAGCCGAGACAGGGGCGGGGACTATGGCTACACCTTC. Translation: CASSRDRGGDYGYTF.

The chain recombines TRBV18 with TRBJ1-2; D unresolved. The CDR3 runs to 15 residues. Trimming took 1 base from V and 6 from J, leaving 15 bases between them. Germline CDR1 reads KGHSH; CDR2 reads LQKENI. CDR3 DNA sequence: TGTGCCAGCTCACCACGAGGGTCCCAGGAGGATGGCTACACCTTC. This sequence encodes CASSPRGSQEDGYTF.

The rearrangement uses TRBV19 and TRBJ2-1, with a weak D call TRBD1 (5 bases). V lost 3 bases to trimming and J lost 4 bases, with 7 bases between them. The CDR3 is 13 amino acids. Germline assignment: CDR1 LNHDA and CDR2 SQIVND (reference sequence). The CDR3 loop reads CASSITGYNEQFF. In DNA, the CDR3 is TGTGCCAGTAGTATTACAGGATACAATGAGCAGTTCTTC.

This sequence joins TRBV11-1 and TRBJ2-2, with D possibly TRBD2 on 5 matching bases. Trimming took off 8 bases at V and 5 bases at J, with 18 bases between the two ends. CDR3 length equals 15 residues. CDR1 is SGHAT and CDR2 is FQDESV in the germline V gene (reference sequence). The CDR3 sequence is CASRLGGGMTGELFF. In DNA, the CDR3 is TGTGCCAGCCGGCTGGGTGGAGGAATGACCGGGGAGCTGTTTTTT.

The V call is TRBV28, the J call TRBJ1-2; D unclear. CDR3 length equals 15 residues. The germline V gene has CDR1 MDHEN and CDR2 SYDVKM. The V gene lost 6 bases and the J gene lost 2 bases, with 16 bases spanning the gap. The CDR3 is CASSPPGRVNYGYTF. For the CDR3, the DNA is TGTGCCAGCAGCCCACCAGGTCGAGTAAACTATGGCTACACCTTC.

The gene calls are TRBV7-9 and TRBJ2-2; 8 positions match TRBD2. CDR3 length equals 15 residues. Germline V lookup: CDR1 SEHNR, CDR2 FQNEAQ (reference sequence). Trimming at V came to 5 bases and at J to 6 bases, leaving 8 bases not matched to a gene. In DNA, the CDR3 is TGTGCCAGCAGCCCCCGGGAGGGGCAGGCCGGGGAGCTGTTTTTT. It is translated as CASSPREGQAGELFF. Full variable domain (remainder filled in from reference TRBV7-9 and TRBJ2-2): DTGVSQNPRHKITKRGQNVTFRCDPISEHNRLYWYRQTLGQGPEFLTYFQNEAQLEKSRLLSDRFSAERPKGSFSTLEIQRTEQGDSAMYLCASSPREGQAGELFFGEGSRLTVL.

This sequence joins TRBV10-3 and TRBJ2-6, with D possibly matching TRBD1 (6 bases). Germline loops: CDR1 ENHRY, CDR2 SYGVKD. This CDR3 spans 17 amino acids. V lost 2 bases and J 0 bases, leaving 11 bases between the germline ends. In DNA, the CDR3 is TGTGCCATCAGTGAGCAGGGGTGGACCTCTGGGGCCAACGTCCTGACTTTC. Translating it yields CAISEQGWTSGANVLTF.

The chain uses TRBV7-2 and TRBJ2-1; 11 positions agree with TRBD2. The CDR3 totals 15 residues. CDR1 and CDR2 (germline): SGHTA, FQGNSA. The trim removed 2 bases at V and 9 bases at J, leaving 6 bases unmatched. The CDR3 DNA reads TGTGCCAGCAGCTTAATAGCGGGGGGGCCGAGTGAGCAGTTCTTC. Translated, it gives CASSLIAGGPSEQFF.

The CDR3 nucleotides are TGTGCCAGCAGGTCAGGGGATCAGCCCCAGCATTTT. Protein sequence: CASRSGDQPQHF. V is TRBV7-2 and J is TRBJ1-5; D is perhaps TRBD1 (6 bases). Trimming removed 6 bases at V and 5 bases at J, with 8 bases between. CDR1 is SGHTA and CDR2 is FQGNSA in the germline V gene. This CDR3 has 12 amino acids.

The chain has TRBV10-3 and TRBJ1-1, with TRBD1 identical over 7 bases. This CDR3 has 13 amino acids. With 10 bases clipped from V and 0 bases from J, the junction kept 5 bases outside the gene matches. Germline CDR1 ENHRY, CDR2 SYGVKD. The CDR3 DNA reads as TGTGCCACTAACAGGGGAATGAACACTGAAGCTTTCTTT. This codes for CATNRGMNTEAFF.

This rearrangement joins TRBV4-2 to TRBJ2-1; 9 positions match TRBD2. This CDR3 contains 15 residues. V lost 3 bases, J lost 8 bases, and 8 bases stayed unmatched. Germline V gene lookup returns CDR1 LGHNA and CDR2 YNFKEQ. The CDR3 protein is CASSQGRGGQDEQFF. The CDR3, as DNA: TGTGCCAGCAGCCAGGGGCGGGGGGGCCAAGATGAGCAGTTCTTC.